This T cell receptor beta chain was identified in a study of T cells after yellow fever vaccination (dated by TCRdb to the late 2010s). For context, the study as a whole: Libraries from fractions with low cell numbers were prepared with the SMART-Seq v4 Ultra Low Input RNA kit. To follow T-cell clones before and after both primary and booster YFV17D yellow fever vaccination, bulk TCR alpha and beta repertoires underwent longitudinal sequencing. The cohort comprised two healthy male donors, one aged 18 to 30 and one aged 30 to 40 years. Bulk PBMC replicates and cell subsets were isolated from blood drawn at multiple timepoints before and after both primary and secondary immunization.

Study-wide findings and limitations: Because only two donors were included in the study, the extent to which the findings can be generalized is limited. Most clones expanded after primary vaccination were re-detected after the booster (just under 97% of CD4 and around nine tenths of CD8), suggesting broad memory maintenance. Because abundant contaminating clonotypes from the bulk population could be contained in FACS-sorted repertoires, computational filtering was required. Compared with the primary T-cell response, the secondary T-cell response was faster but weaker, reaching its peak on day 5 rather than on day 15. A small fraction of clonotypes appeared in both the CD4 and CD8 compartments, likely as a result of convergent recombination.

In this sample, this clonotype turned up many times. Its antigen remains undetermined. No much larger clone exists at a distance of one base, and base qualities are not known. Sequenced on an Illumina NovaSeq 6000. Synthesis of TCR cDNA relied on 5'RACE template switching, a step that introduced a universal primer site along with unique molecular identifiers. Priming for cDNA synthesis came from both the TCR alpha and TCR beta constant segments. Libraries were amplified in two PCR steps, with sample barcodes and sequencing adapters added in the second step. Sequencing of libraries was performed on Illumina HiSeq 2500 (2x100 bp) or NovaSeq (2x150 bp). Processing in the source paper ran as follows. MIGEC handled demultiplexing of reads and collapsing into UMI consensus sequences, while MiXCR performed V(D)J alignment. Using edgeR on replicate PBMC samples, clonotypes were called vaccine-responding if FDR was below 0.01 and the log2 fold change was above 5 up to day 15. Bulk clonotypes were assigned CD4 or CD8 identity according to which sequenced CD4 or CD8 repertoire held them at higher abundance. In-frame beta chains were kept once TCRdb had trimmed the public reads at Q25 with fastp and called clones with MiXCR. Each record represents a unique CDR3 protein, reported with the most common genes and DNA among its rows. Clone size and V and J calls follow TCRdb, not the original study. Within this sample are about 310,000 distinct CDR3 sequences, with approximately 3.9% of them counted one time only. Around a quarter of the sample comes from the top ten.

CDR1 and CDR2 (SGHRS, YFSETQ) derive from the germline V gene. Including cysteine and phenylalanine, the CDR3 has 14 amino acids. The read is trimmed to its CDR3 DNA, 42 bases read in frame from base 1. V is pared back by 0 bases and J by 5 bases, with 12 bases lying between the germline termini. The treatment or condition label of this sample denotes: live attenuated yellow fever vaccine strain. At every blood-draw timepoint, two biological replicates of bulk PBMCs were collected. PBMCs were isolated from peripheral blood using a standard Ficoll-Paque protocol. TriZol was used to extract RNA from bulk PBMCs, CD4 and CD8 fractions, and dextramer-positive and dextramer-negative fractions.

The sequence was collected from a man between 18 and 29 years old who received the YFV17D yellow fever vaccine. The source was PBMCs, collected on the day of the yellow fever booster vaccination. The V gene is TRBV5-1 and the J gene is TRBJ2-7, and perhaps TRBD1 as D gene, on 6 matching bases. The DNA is TGCGCCAGCAGCTTGGATGGGGGCGAAGACGAGCAGTACTTC. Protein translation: CASSLDGGEDEQYF.